These 19 T cell receptor beta chains came from one sample sequenced in a study of neurological immune-mediated disorders (dated by TCRdb to between 2019 and 2020). The library was produced with 5' RACE. Sequencing was carried out with an Illumina HiSeq 2500. Using fastp at Q25 and MiXCR, TCRdb reprocessed the public reads and kept productive beta chains. Each entry merges the rows of one CDR3 protein and shows their most common DNA and genes. This sample is represented by about 59,000 distinct CDR3 sequences; 3.5% to 4.5% of them were singletons. Under 2.5% of the sample belongs to the ten largest clones. Sequencing was carried out using PBMCs. Source of these receptors: a woman between 45 and 65 years old with multiple sclerosis.

This clonotype was seen only a few times. A much larger clone differs from this one at a single base, so this may be a read error. The chain has TRBV20-1 and TRBJ2-3; 8 bases are a match to TRBD2. The J segment lost 2 bases and the V segment lost 0 bases, leaving 10 bases of the junction unmatched. Germline V gene sequence: CDR1 DFQATT, CDR2 SNEGSKA (reference sequence). This CDR3 is built from 17 residues. CDR3 in amino acids: CSARDGREDPNTDTQYF. The CDR3 DNA follows: TGCAGTGCTAGAGATGGGCGGGAGGATCCCAACACAGATACGCAGTATTTT.

This clonotype was detected many times. The chain links TRBV7-9 to TRBJ2-1, with D hard to call. Trimming shortened V by 8 bases and J by 2 bases, and 10 bases separated the two germline ends. This CDR3 has 13 amino acids. The germline CDR1 and CDR2 sequences are SEHNR and FQNEAQ (reference sequence). CDR3 region: CASLSATYNEQFF. As DNA, the CDR3 is TGTGCCAGCTTGTCGGCGACCTACAATGAGCAGTTCTTC.

This clonotype was found many times. The V and J genes are TRBV15 and TRBJ2-7; D is perhaps TRBD2 (6 bases). This CDR3 spans 14 amino acids. Germline loops: CDR1 LNHNV, CDR2 YYDKDF (reference sequence). The V end was cut by 5 bases, the J end by 2 bases, with 13 bases between. The CDR3 loop is CATSARDSAYEQYF. The CDR3 nucleotides are TGTGCCACCAGCGCCCGGGACTCTGCCTACGAGCAGTACTTC. Supplemented by reference TRBV15 and TRBJ2-7, the full variable domain reads DAMVIQNPRYQVTQFGKPVTLSCSQTLNHNVMYWYQQKSSQAPKLLFHYYDKDFNNEADTPDNFQSRRPNTSFCFLDIRSPGLGDTAMYLCATSARDSAYEQYFGPGTRLTVT.

This clonotype was seen more than once but under ten times. The genes are TRBV5-1 and TRBJ2-7; D is possibly TRBD2 (5 bases). With 0 bases removed from V and 3 bases from J, the gap between germline ends came to 7 bases. The CDR3 runs to 13 residues. The V gene's germline CDR1 is SGHRS and CDR2 YFSETQ. The CDR3 DNA is TGCGCCAGCAGCTTGGTCGGGAACTACGAGCAGTACTTC. Translating gives CASSLVGNYEQYF. Using reference TRBV5-1 and TRBJ2-7 for the parts outside the CDR3, the full variable domain is KAGVTQTPRYLIKTRGQQVTLSCSPISGHRSVSWYQQTPGQGLQFLFEYFSETQRNKGNFPGRFSGRQFSNSRSEMNVSTLELGDSALYLCASSLVGNYEQYFGPGTRLTVT.

This clonotype was seen many times. V usage is TRBV12-3 or TRBV12-4 and J usage is TRBJ2-5; no reliable D call. The CDR3 runs 13 residues. V lost 5 bases, J lost 1 base, and 8 bases lay in between. The CDR3 bases are TGTGCCAGCAGTATCGACTTCCAAGAGACCCAGTACTTC. This translates into CASSIDFQETQYF.

The chain employs TRBV7-2 and TRBJ2-3; TRBD2 matches 7 bases. Germline values: CDR1 SGHTA, CDR2 FQGNSA. The CDR3 loop spans 16 amino acids. With 1 base clipped from V and 4 bases from J, the junction kept 8 bases outside the gene matches. The CDR3 sequence: CASSLVAGEFSDTQYF. The CDR3 DNA follows: TGTGCCAGCAGCTTAGTGGCGGGAGAGTTCTCAGATACGCAGTATTTT.

This clonotype has a count of ten or more. V is TRBV6-1 and J is TRBJ2-6; D is uncertain. The V end lost 1 base, the J end lost 3 bases, and 7 bases lay between the germline ends. Germline assignment: CDR1 MNHNS and CDR2 SASEGT. The CDR3 extends over 15 amino acids. The DNA of the CDR3 is TGTGCCAGCAGTGAAGTCGACGGTGGGGCCAACGTCCTGACTTTC. Amino acids: CASSEVDGGANVLTF.

J is TRBJ1-2 and V is TRBV29-1; 8 positions match TRBD1. Germline lookup yields CDR1 SQVTM and CDR2 ANQGSEA. The CDR3 has 14 residues. Unmatched junction bases numbered 13, after V lost 6 bases and J lost 7 bases. The CDR3 is CSVVAGTGLSGYTF. In DNA form, the CDR3 reads TGCAGCGTGGTTGCCGGGACAGGTCTATCTGGCTACACCTTC.

This clonotype was detected ten times or more. V is TRBV20-1 and J is TRBJ2-1, with 10 bases aligning to TRBD2. The CDR3 is 16 residues long. Germline V gene data show CDR1 as DFQATT and CDR2 as SNEGSKA (reference sequence). J was trimmed by 2 bases and V by 3 bases; bases with no gene match: 7. The CDR3 sequence is CSASLTSGNTYNEQFF. The CDR3 DNA sequence: TGCAGTGCTAGTTTAACTAGCGGGAATACCTACAATGAGCAGTTCTTC.

The chain has TRBV20-1 and TRBJ2-1; D gene ambiguous. CDR1 is DFQATT, CDR2 SNEGSKA, per germline (reference sequence). V lost 3 bases and J lost 4, with 7 bases in between. The CDR3 is made up of 12 amino acids. The CDR3: CSASKKYNEQFF. Here the CDR3 DNA reads TGCAGTGCTAGTAAGAAGTACAATGAGCAGTTCTTC.

J is TRBJ2-3 and V is TRBV6-6; no definite D call. Trimming took off 4 bases at V and 3 bases at J, with 8 bases between the two ends. The length of the CDR3 is 13 residues. The germline gives CDR1 MNHNY, CDR2 SVGAGI (reference sequence). CDR3: CASSSKGTDTQYF. The CDR3 nucleotides are TGTGCCAGCAGTTCAAAGGGAACAGATACGCAGTATTTT.

A few counts support this clonotype. The gene calls are TRBV19 and TRBJ1-6, with 8 bases that match TRBD1. This CDR3 spans 14 amino acids. Looked up from germline, CDR1 is LNHDA and CDR2 is SQIVND (reference sequence). V shed 7 bases, J shed 10 bases, and the junction held 9 bases outside the gene matches. CDR3: CASTPTGVGSPLHF. CDR3 nucleotides: TGTGCCAGTACCCCGACAGGGGTAGGGTCACCCCTCCACTTT.

This clonotype was counted at least ten times. This chain uses TRBV12-3 or TRBV12-4 with TRBJ2-5; TRBD2 is a possible D gene (6 bases). The ends were cut back, 7 bases at V and 5 bases at J, with 14 bases in the middle. This CDR3 is built from 13 residues. This CDR3 is CASTLEGRETQYF. Here the CDR3 DNA reads TGTGCCAGCACGCTGGAAGGGAGGGAGACCCAGTACTTC.

This clonotype was detected ten times or more. The chain joins TRBV5-1 to TRBJ2-5; D is possibly TRBD2 (6 bases). The germline CDR1 and CDR2 sequences are SGHRS and YFSETQ. This CDR3 comprises 13 residues. Deletions cut 7 bases from V and 0 bases from J, with 10 bases between. The DNA for the CDR3 is TGCGCCAGCCCCCGGGGGTACCAAGAGACCCAGTACTTC. Amino acids: CASPRGYQETQYF.

A few counts support this clonotype. The chain links TRBV12-3 or TRBV12-4 to TRBJ2-1; TRBD1 might be the D (6 bases). The V gene lost 10 bases and the J gene lost 7 bases, with 20 bases spanning the gap. The CDR3 length is 14 residues. CDR3 residues: CATIGWRTGNEQFF. The CDR3 DNA reads TGTGCCACTATTGGGTGGAGAACAGGGAATGAGCAGTTCTTC.

In its sample, this clonotype was seen many times. This chain connects TRBV6-5 to TRBJ2-1; D possibly corresponds to TRBD2 (7 bases). The V end lost 7 bases, the J end lost 12 bases, and 16 bases lay between the germline ends. The germline gives CDR1 MNHEY, CDR2 SVGAGI. This CDR3 is built from 12 residues. In nucleotides, the CDR3 is TGTGCCAGCACGACCCGCGGGGGCAGGCAGTTCTTC. This translates into CASTTRGGRQFF.

This clonotype was detected ten times or more. The chain has TRBV27 and TRBJ2-5; D tentatively fits TRBD1 or TRBD2 (5 bases each). The CDR3 is 14 residues long. V was shortened by 8 bases and J by 5 bases, with 18 bases between the two germline ends. Germline V gene lookup returns CDR1 MNHEY and CDR2 SMNVEV (reference sequence). DNA of the CDR3: TGTGCCAGCGGCCCCATAGGGGACGGCGAGACCCAGTACTTC. As protein: CASGPIGDGETQYF.

This clonotype was picked up many times. The CDR3 spells CASSPSGSSVGELFF. The DNA for the CDR3 is TGTGCCAGCAGTCCGAGCGGGAGTAGTGTCGGGGAGCTGTTTTTT. The chain is built from TRBV12-3 or TRBV12-4 and TRBJ2-2, with 8 bases lining up with TRBD2. V lost 5 bases, J lost 7 bases, and 9 bases stayed unmatched. There are 15 residues in the CDR3.

This clonotype was seen many times. V and J are TRBV20-1 and TRBJ2-6; weak D call: TRBD2 (6 bases). The germline V gene encodes CDR1 DFQATT and CDR2 SNEGSKA (reference sequence). The CDR3 consists of 15 residues. V lost 7 bases and J lost 1, with 14 bases in between. The CDR3 sequence is CSDPLTRSGANVLTF. As DNA, the CDR3 is TGCAGTGACCCCTTGACTAGGTCTGGGGCCAACGTCCTGACTTTC.